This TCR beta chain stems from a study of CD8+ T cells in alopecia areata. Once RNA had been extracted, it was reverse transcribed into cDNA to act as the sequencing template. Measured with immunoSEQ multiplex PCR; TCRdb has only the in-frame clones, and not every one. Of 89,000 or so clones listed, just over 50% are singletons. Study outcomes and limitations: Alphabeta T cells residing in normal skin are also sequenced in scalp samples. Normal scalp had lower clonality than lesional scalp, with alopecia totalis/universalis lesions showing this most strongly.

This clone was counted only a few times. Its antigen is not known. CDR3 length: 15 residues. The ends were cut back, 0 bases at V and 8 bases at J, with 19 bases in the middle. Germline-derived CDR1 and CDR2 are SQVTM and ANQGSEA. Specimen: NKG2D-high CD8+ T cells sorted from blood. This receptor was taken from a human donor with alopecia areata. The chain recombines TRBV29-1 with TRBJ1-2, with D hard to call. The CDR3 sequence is CSVEDLPGGVQGYTF. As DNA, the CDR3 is TGCAGCGTTGAAGATCTTCCGGGCGGAGTTCAGGGCTACACCTTC.